This T cell receptor beta chain stems from a study of control samples from healthy donors and cancer patients. The CDR3 runs to 16 residues. Trimming took off 4 bases at V and 5 bases at J, with 18 bases between the two ends. Germline-derived CDR1 and CDR2 are SGDLS and YYNGEE. Clones were sequenced by immunoSEQ multiplex PCR, and TCRdb holds only the in-frame ones, with some missing. The sample yields about 170,000 clones, around 92% seen once. The material sequenced was blood. The chain uses TRBV9 and TRBJ2-2; D is perhaps TRBD2 (6 bases). This TCR was sampled from a woman between 35 and 50 years old in good health. Here the CDR3 reads CASSPSSGAGTGELFF. CDR3 nucleotides: TGTGCCAGCAGCCCGTCTTCTGGGGCGGGAACCGGGGAGCTGTTTTTT.